This paragraph covers one T cell receptor (beta chain) sequence. As yet, its antigen is unknown. The data originate from a study of OX40 agonist ivuxolimab in advanced cancers. Study as a whole: Males comprised 75% to 90% of the group, whose mean age was around 62 years (range 23 to 79). General study points: People who partly responded at 0.1-3.0 mg/kg had some of the least clonal expansion seen. No determination was made of the antigen specificity of the expanded peripheral T cells.

Looked up from germline, CDR1 is MDHEN and CDR2 is SYDVKM. Trimming left V 3 bases short and J 3 bases short, with 15 bases between. This CDR3 has 15 amino acids. Measured with immunoSEQ multiplex PCR; TCRdb has only the in-frame clones, and not every one. The sample has 30,000 to 35,000 clones, around 88% seen once. The sequencing used CD4+ or CD8+ T cells sorted from blood, collected in a trial of the OX40 agonist ivuxolimab. The TCR was taken from an adult with an advanced solid tumor such as melanoma, head and neck, liver or kidney cancer. This sequence joins TRBV28 and TRBJ2-7; D possibly corresponds to TRBD1 (6 bases). The CDR3 spells CASSLLQGLNYEQYF. CDR3 DNA sequence: TGTGCCAGCAGTTTGTTGCAGGGGCTTAACTACGAGCAGTACTTC.